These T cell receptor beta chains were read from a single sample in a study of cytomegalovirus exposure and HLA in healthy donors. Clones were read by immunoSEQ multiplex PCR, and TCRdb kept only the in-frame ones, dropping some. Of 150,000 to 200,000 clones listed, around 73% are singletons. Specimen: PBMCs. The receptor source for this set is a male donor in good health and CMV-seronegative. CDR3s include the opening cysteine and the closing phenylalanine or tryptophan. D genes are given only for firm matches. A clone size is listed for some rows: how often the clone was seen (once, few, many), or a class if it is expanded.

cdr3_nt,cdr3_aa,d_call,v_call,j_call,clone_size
TGCGCCAGCAGCCAAGCCTTGGGGGAGGATCAGCCCCAGCATTTT,CASSQALGEDQPQHF,.,TRBV4-3,TRBJ1-5,.
TGTGCCAGTAGAAGGGACGGGAGGGCCGGCACAGATACGCAGTATTTT,CASRRDGRAGTDTQYF,TRBD2,TRBV5-5,TRBJ2-3,.
TGTGCCAGTAGCACAGGTTTATCAGATACGCAGTATTTT,CASSTGLSDTQYF,.,TRBV19,TRBJ2-3,once
TGTGCCAGCAGCCAAGATCCCCGAGGAGAGGGCACTGAAGCTTTCTTT,CASSQDPRGEGTEAFF,.,TRBV4-2,TRBJ1-1,.
TGCGCCAGCAGCCCTCTCGAAACGGGGGTTGGCTACACCTTC,CASSPLETGVGYTF,.,TRBV5-1,TRBJ1-2,.
TGTGCCAGCAGCTCCTACGGCGCCGGGACTGCGGCTGGGGAGCTGTTTTTT,CASSSYGAGTAAGELFF,.,TRBV5-5,TRBJ2-2,.
TGTGCCAGCAGTTTAAACCCCCCTGGACAGGGAACTGAAGCTTTCTTT,CASSLNPPGQGTEAFF,TRBD1,TRBV27,TRBJ1-1,.
TGTGCCATCAGTGACGGGGATCAGCCCCAGCATTTT,CAISDGDQPQHF,.,TRBV10-3,TRBJ1-5,.
TGTGCCGCCAAGGGACTAGCGGGGGCAGATACGCAGTATTTT,CAAKGLAGADTQYF,TRBD2,TRBV10-3,TRBJ2-3,.
TGTGCCAGCTCACCGGGAGACAGGGCTTATGGCTACACCTTC,CASSPGDRAYGYTF,TRBD1,TRBV18,TRBJ1-2,.
TGTGCCTGGAGTCGGGGTAACGGCGCGGATACGCAGTATTTT,CAWSRGNGADTQYF,.,TRBV30,TRBJ2-3,.
TGTGCCAGCAGCCAAGCCCCCAGGGGGCAGAACACCGGGGAGCTGTTTTTT,CASSQAPRGQNTGELFF,TRBD1,TRBV4-2,TRBJ2-2,.
TGTGCCAGCAGTTTAATGGGTTGGGACACTCCCACCGGGGAGCTGTTTTTT,CASSLMGWDTPTGELFF,.,TRBV27,TRBJ2-2,.
TGTGCCACCAGCAGAGATCTCCCTAGCATTAACTACAATGAGCAGTTCTTC,CATSRDLPSINYNEQFF,.,TRBV15,TRBJ2-1,.
TGCGCCAGCAGCTTGGACACCCAAGAGACCCAGTACTTC,CASSLDTQETQYF,.,TRBV5-1,TRBJ2-5,.
TGTGCCACCGGAGACAGCTACGAGCAGTACTTC,CATGDSYEQYF,.,TRBV15,TRBJ2-7,.
TGTGCCAGCAGTGAAGTTGGAGTTAATGGCTACACCTTC,CASSEVGVNGYTF,.,TRBV6-1,TRBJ1-2,few
TGCGCCAGCAGCCCCTCACCGGACAGAAATTCACCCCTCCACTTT,CASSPSPDRNSPLHF,.,TRBV5-1,TRBJ1-6,.
TGTGCCAGCAGCCTCAGATTAGGGGAGCTGTTTTTT,CASSLRLGELFF,.,TRBV4-2,TRBJ2-2,.
TGTGCCAGCACCATTCCTATCGAGGGTGAGCAGTTCTTC,CASTIPIEGEQFF,.,TRBV6-4,TRBJ2-1,.
TGTGCCAGCAGCTTGGGTGACTCCCCAGATACGCAGTATTTT,CASSLGDSPDTQYF,.,TRBV5-6,TRBJ2-3,few
TGTGCCAGCAGTGTTTTGGGGAGCACCTACGAGCAGTACTTC,CASSVLGSTYEQYF,.,TRBV28,TRBJ2-7,.
TGTGCCAGCAGTCCCTCCGAGCGGGGGTACACAGATACGCAGTATTTT,CASSPSERGYTDTQYF,TRBD2,TRBV25-1,TRBJ2-3,.
TGCGCCAGCAGCCAAGACGCTCCGAGCTCCTACAATGAGCAGTTCTTC,CASSQDAPSSYNEQFF,.,TRBV4-1,TRBJ2-1,once
TGTGCCAGCAGCGAACAGGGTTTCTCTGGAAACACCATATATTTT,CASSEQGFSGNTIYF,.,TRBV11-2,TRBJ1-3,.
TGTGCCAGCAGCTTAGAGGTGGGACAGATAAATGAAAAACTGTTTTTT,CASSLEVGQINEKLFF,TRBD1,TRBV7-6,TRBJ1-4,.
TGTGCCAGCAGTGAACGGCAGGGATACGAGCAGTACTTC,CASSERQGYEQYF,.,TRBV2,TRBJ2-7,few
TGTGCCAGCAGCGCAGAAGGACAGGGAGTCTACGAGCAGTACTTC,CASSAEGQGVYEQYF,TRBD1,TRBV5-6,TRBJ2-7,.
TGTGCCAGCAGTGAAGCGGGGGGGAACTACATTCAGTACTTC,CASSEAGGNYIQYF,TRBD2,TRBV6-1,TRBJ2-4,.
TGTGCCAGCAGCCAAAGACTAGCGGGGGGGTCTTCCTACGAGCAGTACTTC,CASSQRLAGGSSYEQYF,TRBD2,TRBV4-2,TRBJ2-7,.
TGTGCCAGCAGTTATACGGACATGAACACTGAAGCTTTCTTT,CASSYTDMNTEAFF,.,TRBV6-5,TRBJ1-1,few
TGCGCCAGCAGCTGGGGGGACAGGTACGAGCAGTACTTC,CASSWGDRYEQYF,TRBD1,TRBV5-1,TRBJ2-7,.
TGTGCCAGCAGTTTCACAGGGGGACAAGAGACCCAGTACTTC,CASSFTGGQETQYF,TRBD1,TRBV6-5,TRBJ2-5,.
TGTGCCAACCGGGCGGGGTCCTTAACCGGGGAGCTGTTTTTT,CANRAGSLTGELFF,.,TRBV6-6,TRBJ2-2,.
TGCGCCAGCAGCCGGAATGATCAGGGGACTGAAGCTTTCTTT,CASSRNDQGTEAFF,.,TRBV4-3,TRBJ1-1,.
TGTGCCAGCAGTTCGGTCGAGGAGGAAAAACTGTTTTTT,CASSSVEEEKLFF,.,TRBV27,TRBJ1-4,.
TGTGCCAGCAGCTCCGGGAGGGTCACTGAAGCTTTCTTT,CASSSGRVTEAFF,.,TRBV7-8,TRBJ1-1,.
TGTGCCATCAAACCGGACACTTCCTACGAGCAGTACTTC,CAIKPDTSYEQYF,.,TRBV10-3,TRBJ2-7,.
TGTGCCACCAGCAGAGTCCCGGGACAGGATAATCAGCCCCAGCATTTT,CATSRVPGQDNQPQHF,TRBD1,TRBV15,TRBJ1-5,.
TGTGCCAGCAGCTCACTCCCAGGACAGGGGGCTGAAGCTTTCTTT,CASSSLPGQGAEAFF,TRBD1,TRBV6-5,TRBJ1-1,.
TGTGCCAGCAGTTATCGAGAACGGGGTGAAGCTTTCTTT,CASSYRERGEAFF,.,TRBV6-5,TRBJ1-1,few
TGTGCCAGTAGTATCACCGGGACAGGGCGCTACGAGCAGTACTTC,CASSITGTGRYEQYF,TRBD1,TRBV19,TRBJ2-7,.
TGTGCCAGCAGTTACGACAGGGGCGCAACTAATGAAAAACTGTTTTTT,CASSYDRGATNEKLFF,TRBD1,TRBV6-6,TRBJ1-4,.
TGTGCCAGCTCAAAGGGACAGACTCGGGATCAGCCCCAGCATTTT,CASSKGQTRDQPQHF,TRBD1,TRBV18,TRBJ1-5,.
TGTGCCAGTAGTATAGGTAGCCTAGCGCCCAACAATGAGCAGTTCTTC,CASSIGSLAPNNEQFF,.,TRBV19,TRBJ2-1,.
TGTGCCAGCAGTAACACCCAAGAGACCCAGTACTTC,CASSNTQETQYF,.,TRBV6-6,TRBJ2-5,.
TGTGCCAGCAGCCCCCGGACTAGCGGGCTTTACAATGAGCAGTTCTTC,CASSPRTSGLYNEQFF,TRBD2,TRBV7-2,TRBJ2-1,.
TGTGCCAGCAGCTTGGGGCCGCAGGGCACGGGCTACACCTTC,CASSLGPQGTGYTF,.,TRBV5-6,TRBJ1-2,once